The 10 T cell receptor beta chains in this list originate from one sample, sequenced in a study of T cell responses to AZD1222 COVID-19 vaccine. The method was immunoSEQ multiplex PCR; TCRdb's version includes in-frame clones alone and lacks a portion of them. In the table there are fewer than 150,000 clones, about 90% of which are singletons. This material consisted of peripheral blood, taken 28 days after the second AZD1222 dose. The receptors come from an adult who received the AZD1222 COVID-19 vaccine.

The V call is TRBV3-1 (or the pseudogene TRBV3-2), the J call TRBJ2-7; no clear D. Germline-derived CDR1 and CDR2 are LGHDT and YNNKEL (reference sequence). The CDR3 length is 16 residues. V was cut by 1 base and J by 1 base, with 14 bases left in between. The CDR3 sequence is CASSQVWRPSSYEQYF. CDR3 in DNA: TGTGCCAGCAGCCAAGTCTGGCGGCCCTCATCCTACGAGCAGTACTTC.

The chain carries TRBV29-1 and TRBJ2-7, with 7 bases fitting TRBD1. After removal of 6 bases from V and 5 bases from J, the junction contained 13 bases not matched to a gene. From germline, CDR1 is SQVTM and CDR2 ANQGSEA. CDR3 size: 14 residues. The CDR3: CSVELDRVGNEQYF. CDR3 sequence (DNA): TGCAGCGTGGAACTTGACAGGGTGGGGAACGAGCAGTACTTC.

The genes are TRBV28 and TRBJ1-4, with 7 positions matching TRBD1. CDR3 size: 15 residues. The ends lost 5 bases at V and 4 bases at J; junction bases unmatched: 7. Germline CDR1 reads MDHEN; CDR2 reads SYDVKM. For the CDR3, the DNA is TGTGCCAGCAGTCGAAGGGGGCTCGGTAATGAAAAACTGTTTTTT. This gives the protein CASSRRGLGNEKLFF.

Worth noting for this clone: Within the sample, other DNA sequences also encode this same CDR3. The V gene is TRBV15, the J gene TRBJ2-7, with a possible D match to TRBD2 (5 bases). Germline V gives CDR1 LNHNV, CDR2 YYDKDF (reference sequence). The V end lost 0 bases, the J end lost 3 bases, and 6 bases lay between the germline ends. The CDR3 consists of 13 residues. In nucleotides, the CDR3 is TGTGCCACCAGCAGAGAACGGGACTACGAGCAGTACTTC. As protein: CATSRERDYEQYF. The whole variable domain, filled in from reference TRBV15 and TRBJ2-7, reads DAMVIQNPRYQVTQFGKPVTLSCSQTLNHNVMYWYQQKSSQAPKLLFHYYDKDFNNEADTPDNFQSRRPNTSFCFLDIRSPGLGDTAMYLCATSRERDYEQYFGPGTRLTVT.

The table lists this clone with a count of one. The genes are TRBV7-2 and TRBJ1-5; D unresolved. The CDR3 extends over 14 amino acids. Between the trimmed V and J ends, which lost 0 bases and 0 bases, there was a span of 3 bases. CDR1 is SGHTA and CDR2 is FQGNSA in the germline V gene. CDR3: CASSLANSNQPQHF. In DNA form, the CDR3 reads TGTGCCAGCAGCTTAGCGAATAGCAATCAGCCCCAGCATTTT.

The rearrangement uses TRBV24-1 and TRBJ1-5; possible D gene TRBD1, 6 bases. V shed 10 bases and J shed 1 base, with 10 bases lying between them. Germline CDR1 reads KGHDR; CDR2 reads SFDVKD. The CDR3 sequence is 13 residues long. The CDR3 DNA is TGTGCCACAACTACAGGGAGCAATCAGCCCCAGCATTTT. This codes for CATTTGSNQPQHF.

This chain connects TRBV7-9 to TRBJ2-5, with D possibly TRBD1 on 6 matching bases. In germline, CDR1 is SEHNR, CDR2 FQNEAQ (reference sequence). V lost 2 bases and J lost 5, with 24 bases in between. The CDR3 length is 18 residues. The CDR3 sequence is CASSLNVYAYRDVETQYF. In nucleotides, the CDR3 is TGTGCCAGCAGCTTAAATGTTTATGCTTACAGGGACGTGGAGACCCAGTACTTC.

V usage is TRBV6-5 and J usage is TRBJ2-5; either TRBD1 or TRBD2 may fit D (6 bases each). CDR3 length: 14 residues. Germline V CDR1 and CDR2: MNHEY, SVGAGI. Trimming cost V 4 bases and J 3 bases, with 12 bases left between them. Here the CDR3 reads CASSSGAGEETQYF. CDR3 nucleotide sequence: TGTGCCAGCAGTTCGGGGGCAGGGGAAGAGACCCAGTACTTC.

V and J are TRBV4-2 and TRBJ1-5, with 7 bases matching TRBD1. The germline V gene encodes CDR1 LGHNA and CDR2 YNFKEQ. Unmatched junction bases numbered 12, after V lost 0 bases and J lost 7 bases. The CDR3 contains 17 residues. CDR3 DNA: TGTGCCAGCAGCCAAGAAGGACAGGCTCAAAGCGGGCAGCCCCAGCATTTT. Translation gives CASSQEGQAQSGQPQHF.

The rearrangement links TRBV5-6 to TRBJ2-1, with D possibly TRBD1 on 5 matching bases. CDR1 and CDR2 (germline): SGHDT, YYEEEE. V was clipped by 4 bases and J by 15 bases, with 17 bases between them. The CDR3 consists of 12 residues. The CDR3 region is CASSQGQPMAFF. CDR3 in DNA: TGTGCCAGCAGCCAAGGACAACCTATGGCGTTCTTC.